These 10 T cell receptor beta chains were sequenced from one sample in a study of blood T cell repertoires in COVID-19. The assay was immunoSEQ multiplex PCR, and TCRdb's table has in-frame clones only and misses some. The sample records roughly 700,000 clones, 85% to 90% being singletons. Specimen: peripheral blood. These receptor sequences come from a woman between 18 and 29 years old with acute or convalescent COVID-19.

The chain has TRBV10-3 and TRBJ2-1; 13 bases fit TRBD2. In germline, CDR1 is ENHRY, CDR2 SYGVKD. The V segment lost 3 bases and the J segment 8 bases; nucleotides outside the gene matches: 7. The CDR3 is 16 residues long. DNA of the CDR3: TGTGCCATCAGTGAAGCGGGGACTAGCGGGGACGATGAGCAGTTCTTC. This codes for CAISEAGTSGDDEQFF.

The genes are TRBV23-1 and TRBJ1-4; the match to TRBD1 covers 9 bases. TRBV23-1 is an open reading frame, and its role is uncertain. CDR3 length: 18 residues. The V segment lost 6 bases and the J segment 8 bases; nucleotides outside the gene matches: 19. As DNA, the CDR3 is TGCGCCAGCAGCCATTATGGGGTCCGGGACAGGGAACACGAAAAACTGTTTTTT. Protein: CASSHYGVRDREHEKLFF.

The CDR3 nucleotides read TGTGCCACCAGTGATTTTAACAGGGCGTACAATGAGCAGTTCTTC. It encodes CATSDFNRAYNEQFF. The chain carries TRBV24-1 and TRBJ2-1; TRBD1 might be the D (6 bases). V was shortened by 1 base and J by 4 bases, with 10 bases between the two germline ends. The CDR3 extends over 15 amino acids. Germline lookup yields CDR1 KGHDR and CDR2 SFDVKD.

This chain connects TRBV6-2 or TRBV6-3 to TRBJ2-7; TRBD1 matches 8 bases. Germline CDR1 MNHEY, CDR2 SVGEGT. Trimming took 6 bases from V and 5 from J; bases not matched to a gene: 9. CDR3 length: 14 residues. CDR3 sequence (DNA): TGTGCCAGCAGCATACAGGGGGAAGTCGACGAGCAGTACTTC. Translation gives CASSIQGEVDEQYF.

This sequence joins TRBV27 and TRBJ2-7; 9 bases match TRBD1. The CDR3 length is 12 residues. V was pared by 9 bases and J by 6 bases, with 6 bases of the junction left unmatched. Germline CDR1 and CDR2: MNHEY and SMNVEV (reference sequence). In DNA, the CDR3 is TGTGCCAGTTGGACAGGGGCGGCCGAGCAGTACTTC. This encodes CASWTGAAEQYF.

The rearrangement links TRBV18 to TRBJ2-7, with 7 bases lining up with TRBD1. Trimming cost V 6 bases and J 3 bases; bases outside gene matches: 11. CDR3 size: 15 residues. CDR1 and CDR2 from the germline V gene are KGHSH and LQKENI. The CDR3 DNA sequence: TGTGCCAGCTCCGCGCAGACAGGGAAAGGCTACGAGCAGTACTTC. Translating gives CASSAQTGKGYEQYF.

The chain is built from TRBV5-8 and TRBJ1-2; a weak D match, TRBD1 (6 bases). Germline CDR1 SGHTS, CDR2 YDEGEE. The V and J ends lost 2 bases and 9 bases respectively, with 11 bases between them. This CDR3 has 12 residues. The CDR3 bases are TGTGCCAGCAGCTTCTCAGGGGTTAGCTACACCTTC. Residues: CASSFSGVSYTF.

The gene calls are TRBV7-3 and TRBJ2-1; 9 nucleotides match TRBD2. The J segment lost 3 bases and the V segment lost 3 bases, leaving 3 bases of the junction unmatched. The CDR3 covers 15 residues. CDR1 and CDR2 from the germline V gene are SGHTA and FQGTGA. CDR3 bases: TGTGCCAGCAGCTTTGTGCGGGGGGGCTACAATGAGCAGTTCTTC. This codes for CASSFVRGGYNEQFF.

The chain recombines TRBV7-2 with TRBJ2-7; weak D call: TRBD1 (6 bases). The CDR3 sequence is 15 residues long. The germline V gene encodes CDR1 SGHTA and CDR2 FQGNSA. Trimming pared 1 base from V and 0 bases from J, leaving 10 bases between. CDR3 DNA sequence: TGTGCCAGCAGCTTAGTCCCGGACAGCTCCTACGAGCAGTACTTC. Translating it yields CASSLVPDSSYEQYF.

The chain uses TRBV4-1 and TRBJ1-1; D is undetermined. In germline, CDR1 is MGHRA, CDR2 YSYEKL. V was pared by 1 base and J by 9 bases, with 12 bases between. The CDR3 has 13 amino acids. CDR3 loop: CASSQGGGRKAFF. The CDR3 region has the DNA TGCGCCAGCAGCCAAGGAGGCGGCAGAAAAGCTTTCTTT.